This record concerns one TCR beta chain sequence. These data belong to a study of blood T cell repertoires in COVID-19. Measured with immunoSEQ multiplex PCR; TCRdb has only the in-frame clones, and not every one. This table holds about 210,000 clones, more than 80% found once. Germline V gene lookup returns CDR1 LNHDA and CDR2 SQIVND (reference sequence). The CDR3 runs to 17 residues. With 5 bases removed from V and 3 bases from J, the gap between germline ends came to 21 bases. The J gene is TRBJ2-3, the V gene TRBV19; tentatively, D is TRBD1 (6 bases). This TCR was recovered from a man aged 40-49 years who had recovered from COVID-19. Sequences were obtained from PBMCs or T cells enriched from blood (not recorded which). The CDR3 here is CASSRGITGTWTDTQYF. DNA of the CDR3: TGTGCCAGTAGTCGGGGTATTACAGGGACATGGACAGATACGCAGTATTTT.